The present entry profiles one TCR beta chain with its context. Its antigen is unknown. The sample belongs to a study of T cell repertoires in cytomegalovirus infection. V dropped 7 bases and J dropped 2; count of bases not matched to a gene: 5. Germline CDR1 and CDR2: MNHEY and SMNVEV (reference sequence). The CDR3 length is 13 residues. TCRdb redid the calling of the reads with MiXCR, one entry per CDR3 protein. The top ten clones hold under 20% of a sample with 50,000 or so distinct CDR3 sequences, 20% to 25% of them seen once. Sequencing input: PBMCs, sequenced either directly or after in vitro stimulation (not recorded which). This receptor was taken from a human donor in good health (CMV status not recorded). Some clones in this sample may be carry-over from other donors' samples. The chain carries TRBV27 and TRBJ2-7; 7 positions agree with TRBD2. For the CDR3, the DNA is TGTGCCAGCACGCCCCGGGGGGCCTACGAGCAGTACTTC. Residues: CASTPRGAYEQYF.